These 31 T cell receptor beta chains originate from one sample sequenced in a study of OX40 agonist ivuxolimab in advanced cancers. The table came from immunoSEQ multiplex PCR; TCRdb's copy has only in-frame clones and leaves some out. The sample holds 50,000 to 85,000 clones, roughly 85% seen once. The sample consisted of CD4+ or CD8+ T cells sorted from blood, taken in a trial of the OX40 agonist ivuxolimab. These TCRs come from an adult with an advanced solid tumor such as melanoma, head and neck, liver or kidney cancer.

V gene TRBV5-1 combines with J gene TRBJ1-1; a possible D gene is TRBD1 (5 bases). The CDR3 covers 15 residues. V lost 2 bases, J lost 3 bases, and 14 bases lay in between. CDR1 is SGHRS, CDR2 YFSETQ, per germline. The CDR3 loop is CASSLMGRRDTEAFF. Here the CDR3 DNA reads TGCGCCAGCAGCTTAATGGGGCGCCGGGACACTGAAGCTTTCTTT.

This chain uses TRBV12-5 with TRBJ2-2, with 7 bases that match TRBD1. The CDR3 covers 14 residues. Germline V gene data show CDR1 as LGHNT and CDR2 as FRNRAP. The trim removed 4 bases at V and 4 bases at J, leaving 3 bases unmatched. CDR3: CASGSTGSTGELFF. CDR3 DNA sequence: TGTGCTAGTGGTTCGACAGGGAGCACCGGGGAGCTGTTTTTT.

The rearrangement uses TRBV5-5 and TRBJ2-3; D is unresolved. V lost 4 bases and J lost 3, with 6 bases in between. The CDR3 is 12 amino acids. Germline V lookup: CDR1 SGHKS, CDR2 YYEKEE (reference sequence). This chain's CDR3 is CASSLRTDTQYF. CDR3 in DNA: TGTGCCAGCAGCCTCCGGACAGATACGCAGTATTTT.

V gene TRBV7-2 combines with J gene TRBJ1-1; 8 bases fit TRBD1. This CDR3 comprises 14 residues. J gave up 4 bases and V 5 bases, and 6 bases lay outside the gene matches. CDR1 and CDR2 (germline): SGHTA, FQGNSA. The CDR3 reads CASSLQGAITEAFF. The DNA of the CDR3 is TGTGCCAGCAGCCTGCAGGGGGCTATCACTGAAGCTTTCTTT. Using reference TRBV7-2 and TRBJ1-1 for the parts outside the CDR3, the full variable domain is GAGVSQSPSNKVTEKGKDVELRCDPISGHTALYWYRQSLGQGLEFLIYFQGNSAPDKSGLPSDRFSAERTGGSVSTLTIQRTQQEDSAVYLCASSLQGAITEAFFGQGTRLTVV.

The rearrangement joins TRBV18 to TRBJ2-7; TRBD2 is a possible D gene (5 bases). V gave up 0 bases and J gave up 4 bases, with 19 bases separating them. The CDR3 runs 17 residues. Looked up from germline, CDR1 is KGHSH and CDR2 is LQKENI. The CDR3 loop is CASSPPWSRRGPYEQYF. The CDR3 nucleotides are TGTGCCAGCTCACCACCCTGGAGCAGGAGAGGGCCGTACGAGCAGTACTTC.

The rearrangement uses TRBV6-4 and TRBJ2-2; 12 bases fit TRBD1. This CDR3 is 14 amino acids long. V gave up 8 bases and J gave up 6 bases; unmatched junction bases: 4. Looked up from germline, CDR1 is MRHNA and CDR2 is SNTAGT. The CDR3 protein is CASAGTGGSGELFF. CDR3 sequence (DNA): TGTGCCAGCGCCGGGACAGGGGGCTCCGGGGAGCTGTTTTTT.

The chain is built from TRBV29-1 and TRBJ1-1, with TRBD1 identical over 10 bases. The V gene's germline CDR1 is SQVTM and CDR2 ANQGSEA. V lost 7 bases and J lost 6; bases outside the gene matches: 2. This CDR3 comprises 11 residues. CDR3 coding DNA: TGCAGCGGTGGACAGGGGGCTGAAGCTTTCTTT. Translating it yields CSGGQGAEAFF. The whole variable domain, filled in from reference TRBV29-1 and TRBJ1-1, reads SAVISQKPSRDICQRGTSLTIQCQVDSQVTMMFWYRQQPGQSLTLIATANQGSEATYESGFVIDKFPISRPNLTFSTLTVSNMSPEDSSIYLCSGGQGAEAFFGQGTRLTVV.

The chain links TRBV28 to TRBJ1-5, with a possible D match to TRBD1 (6 bases). This CDR3 has 14 residues. V was clipped by 4 bases and J by 11 bases, with 18 bases between them. Germline V gene lookup returns CDR1 MDHEN and CDR2 SYDVKM. The DNA for the CDR3 is TGTGCCAGCAGTTCCTTGGGAGGGGGGCGGACCCAGCATTTT. It is translated as CASSSLGGGRTQHF.

The count of this clone is one. The rearrangement joins TRBV5-4 to TRBJ2-1; perhaps D is TRBD1 or TRBD2 (6 bases each). The CDR3 runs to 17 residues. Germline V CDR1 and CDR2: SGHNT, YYREEE (reference sequence). Trimming removed 4 bases from V and 0 bases from J, with 17 bases in between. CDR3: CASSQVGGLPSYNEQFF. DNA for the CDR3: TGTGCCAGCAGCCAGGTCGGGGGCCTCCCCTCCTACAATGAGCAGTTCTTC. Full variable domain (remainder filled in from reference TRBV5-4 and TRBJ2-1): ETGVTQSPTHLIKTRGQQVTLRCSSQSGHNTVSWYQQALGQGPQFIFQYYREEENGRGNFPPRFSGLQFPNYSSELNVNALELDDSALYLCASSQVGGLPSYNEQFFGPGTRLTVL.

The genes are TRBV5-4 and TRBJ2-3; 7 nucleotides line up with TRBD2. CDR3 size: 16 residues. Trimming removed 1 base from V and 0 bases from J; junction bases left unmatched: 5. Germline V gene sequence: CDR1 SGHNT, CDR2 YYREEE (reference sequence). The CDR3 coding sequence is TGTGCCAGCAGCTTGTTCCCAGCGGGGAGCACAGATACGCAGTATTTT. It is translated as CASSLFPAGSTDTQYF.

The chain combines TRBV7-6 with TRBJ2-5; tentatively, D is TRBD1 (7 bases). The germline gives CDR1 SGHVS, CDR2 FNYEAQ. This CDR3 spans 15 amino acids. The V end lost 5 bases, the J end lost 1 base, and 14 bases lay between the germline ends. The CDR3 sequence is CASSPSGGSQETQYF. Here the CDR3 DNA reads TGTGCCAGCAGCCCCTCAGGGGGGAGCCAAGAGACCCAGTACTTC.

The J gene is TRBJ2-3, the V gene TRBV14; D is unresolved. Trimming took 4 bases from V and 7 from J, leaving 12 bases between them. CDR1 SGHDN and CDR2 FVKESK come from the germline V gene. The CDR3 length is 13 residues. The CDR3 sequence is CASSPASYYTQYF. CDR3 DNA sequence: TGTGCCAGCAGCCCAGCCAGTTATTATACGCAGTATTTT. Supplemented by reference TRBV14 and TRBJ2-3, the full variable domain reads EAGVTQFPSHSVIEKGQTVTLRCDPISGHDNLYWYRRVMGKEIKFLLHFVKESKQDESGMPNNRFLAERTGGTYSTLKVQPAELEDSGVYFCASSPASYYTQYFGPGTRLTVL.

The chain employs TRBV2 and TRBJ1-3, with D unclear. From germline, CDR1 is SNHLY and CDR2 FYNNEI. V shed 4 bases and J shed 0 bases, with 10 bases lying between them. The CDR3 loop spans 15 amino acids. The CDR3 DNA follows: TGTGCCAGCAGTGCCCTAGCGTTCTCTGGAAACACCATATATTTT. Protein product: CASSALAFSGNTIYF.

In this sample, this clone turned up a few times. The V and J genes are TRBV7-2 and TRBJ1-6; the D is unclear. In germline, CDR1 is SGHTA, CDR2 FQGNSA. The CDR3 extends over 13 amino acids. V was pared by 3 bases and J by 11 bases, with 11 bases between. This CDR3 reads CASSLGERPPLHF. The CDR3 region has the DNA TGTGCCAGCAGCTTGGGTGAGAGGCCACCCCTCCACTTT.

The chain uses TRBV6-5 and TRBJ1-2; D remains ambiguous. Trimming removed 0 bases at V and 4 bases at J, with 9 bases between. The CDR3 length is 14 residues. Germline V gene sequence: CDR1 MNHEY, CDR2 SVGAGI. The CDR3 sequence is CASSYSGGPYGYTF. The CDR3 nucleotides are TGTGCCAGCAGTTACTCGGGAGGGCCCTATGGCTACACCTTC.

The chain joins TRBV18 to TRBJ2-5; TRBD2 matches 10 bases. This CDR3 contains 16 residues. The V gene end was trimmed by 3 bases and the J gene end by 2 bases; junction bases not matched to a gene: 6. Looked up from germline, CDR1 is KGHSH and CDR2 is LQKENI. CDR3 bases: TGTGCCAGCTCACCGTTAGCGGGGGGACCTCAAGAGACCCAGTACTTC. Its translation is CASSPLAGGPQETQYF.

The rearrangement links TRBV6-5 to TRBJ2-5; TRBD2 agrees at 9 bases. The J segment lost 1 base and the V segment lost 2 bases, leaving 2 bases of the junction unmatched. Looked up from germline, CDR1 is MNHEY and CDR2 is SVGAGI. The CDR3 length is 15 residues. The CDR3 sequence: CASSYLAGSQETQYF. CDR3 DNA: TGTGCCAGCAGTTACCTAGCGGGGTCCCAAGAGACCCAGTACTTC.

V gene TRBV7-8 combines with J gene TRBJ2-5; no clear D gene. Trimming removed 5 bases at V and 3 bases at J, with 4 bases between. The CDR3 loop spans 11 amino acids. Germline CDR1 is SGHVS and CDR2 is FQNEAQ. CDR3 residues: CASSREETQYF. The CDR3, as DNA: TGTGCCAGCAGCCGCGAAGAGACCCAGTACTTC. Filled out from reference TRBV7-8 and TRBJ2-5, the complete variable domain reads GAGVSQSPRYKVAKRGQDVALRCDPISGHVSLFWYQQALGQGPEFLTYFQNEAQLDKSGLPSDRFFAERPEGSVSTLKIQRTQQEDSAVYLCASSREETQYFGPGTRLLVL.

The CDR3 DNA follows: TGTGCCAGCAGCCTCTCCCCCGCAGATGCCTACGAGCAGTACTTC. Protein product: CASSLSPADAYEQYF. The rearrangement uses TRBV5-6 and TRBJ2-7; D is uncertain. Germline CDR1 SGHDT, CDR2 YYEEEE. Trimming removed 4 bases from V and 2 bases from J, with 16 bases in between. This CDR3 spans 15 amino acids.

J is TRBJ1-2 and V is TRBV20-1; 7 bases are a match to TRBD1. J was trimmed by 6 bases and V by 6 bases; bases with no gene match: 4. This CDR3 comprises 11 residues. Germline CDR1 and CDR2: DFQATT and SNEGSKA (reference sequence). The DNA of the CDR3 is TGCAGTGCCGGGACAGACAATGGCTACACCTTC. As protein: CSAGTDNGYTF.

The chain recombines TRBV6-6 with TRBJ1-4; a weak D match, TRBD1 (5 bases). Trimming took 2 bases from V and 8 from J, leaving 12 bases between them. The CDR3 is 14 amino acids. The germline CDR1 and CDR2 sequences are MNHNY and SVGAGI (reference sequence). In DNA form, the CDR3 reads TGTGCCAGCAGTTACGACAGCCAGGGCGAAAAACTGTTTTTT. It translates to CASSYDSQGEKLFF.

The gene calls are TRBV6-6 and TRBJ2-2; D tentatively reads TRBD1 or TRBD2 (5 bases each). Germline V CDR1 and CDR2: MNHNY, SVGAGI (reference sequence). The CDR3 has 15 amino acids. Trimming left V 4 bases short and J 5 bases short, with 14 bases between. The CDR3 region has the DNA TGTGCCAGCAGTTCGATATTGGGGGTAACCGGGGAGCTGTTTTTT. Translated, it gives CASSSILGVTGELFF.

The genes are TRBV30 and TRBJ2-4; 8 bases align to TRBD1. CDR3 size: 16 residues. The trim removed 0 bases at V and 1 base at J, leaving 5 bases unmatched. CDR1 GTSNPN and CDR2 SVGIG come from the germline V gene (reference sequence). The CDR3 DNA follows: TGTGCCTGGAGTGTGCCAGGGGGCGCGGCCAAAAACATTCAGTACTTC. Amino acid sequence: CAWSVPGGAAKNIQYF.

V and J are TRBV7-9 and TRBJ2-1, with 12 bases fitting TRBD2. CDR1 and CDR2 from the germline V gene are SEHNR and FQNEAQ (reference sequence). This CDR3 comprises 17 residues. Unmatched junction bases numbered 11, after V lost 5 bases and J lost 6 bases. This CDR3 reads CASSALNLAGGPNEQFF. The CDR3 DNA reads as TGTGCCAGCAGCGCTTTGAATCTAGCGGGAGGGCCCAATGAGCAGTTCTTC.

The DNA for the CDR3 is TGTGCCAGCAGCGGGACAGCCCAGGGGAGGCCCCTCCACTTT. As protein: CASSGTAQGRPLHF. The V and J genes are TRBV2 and TRBJ1-6; 7 positions match TRBD1. This CDR3 has 14 amino acids. Germline lookup yields CDR1 SNHLY and CDR2 FYNNEI. After removal of 6 bases from V and 13 bases from J, the junction contained 12 bases not matched to a gene.

This clone was picked up a small number of times. The chain has TRBV19 and TRBJ2-5; 9 bases fit TRBD1. Germline assignment: CDR1 LNHDA and CDR2 SQIVND (reference sequence). Germline trimming cut 1 base from V and 5 bases from J; bases unmatched to any gene: 8. The length of the CDR3 is 16 residues. CDR3 protein: CASSIAWDREYETQYF. The DNA for the CDR3 is TGTGCCAGTAGTATAGCTTGGGACAGGGAGTACGAGACCCAGTACTTC.

The chain employs TRBV30 and TRBJ1-1, with D unclear. The V and J ends lost 2 bases and 4 bases respectively, with 14 bases between them. Germline CDR1 and CDR2: GTSNPN and SVGIG (reference sequence). This CDR3 is built from 14 residues. The CDR3 sequence: CAWSLSRGLTEAFF. The CDR3 DNA reads TGTGCCTGGAGTCTTTCCCGAGGGCTCACTGAAGCTTTCTTT.

The gene calls are TRBV9 and TRBJ1-6; no reliable D call. Deletions cut 4 bases from V and 10 bases from J, with 21 bases between. The CDR3 sequence is 16 residues long. Germline assignment: CDR1 SGDLS and CDR2 YYNGEE. The CDR3 region is CASSLGLMVRGSPLHF. The CDR3 DNA reads as TGTGCCAGCAGCTTGGGCTTGATGGTGCGAGGGTCACCCCTCCACTTT. Together with reference TRBV9 and TRBJ1-6, the CDR3 gives the full variable domain: DSGVTQTPKHLITATGQRVTLRCSPRSGDLSVYWYQQSLDQGLQFLIQYYNGEERAKGNILERFSAQQFPDLHSELNLSSLELGDSALYFCASSLGLMVRGSPLHFGNGTRLTVT.

The chain uses TRBV18 and TRBJ2-3; D remains unclear. V was trimmed by 6 bases and J by 1 base, leaving 11 bases between them. The CDR3 has 14 amino acids. Germline loops: CDR1 KGHSH, CDR2 LQKENI. CDR3 region: CASSSVTGTDTQYF. The CDR3 bases are TGTGCCAGCTCGTCGGTGACTGGCACAGATACGCAGTATTTT.

A single count supports this clone. The chain couples TRBV18 to TRBJ2-7; 8 nucleotides agree with TRBD1. V lost 3 bases and J lost 7; bases outside the gene matches: 2. CDR1 is KGHSH and CDR2 is LQKENI in the germline V gene. The CDR3 is 12 amino acids. CDR3 sequence: CASSPRQGEQYF. The CDR3 bases are TGTGCCAGCTCACCTAGACAGGGGGAGCAGTACTTC.

The J gene is TRBJ1-4, the V gene TRBV6-5; D is uncertain. The CDR3 covers 14 residues. CDR1 MNHEY and CDR2 SVGAGI come from the germline V gene. V was pared by 5 bases and J by 4 bases, with 11 bases between. The CDR3: CASSNGRSNEKLFF. CDR3 DNA: TGTGCCAGCAGTAACGGACGGAGTAATGAAAAACTGTTTTTT.